The T cell receptor (beta chain) described here comes from a study of T cell responses to AZD1222 COVID-19 vaccine. Clones were read by immunoSEQ multiplex PCR, and TCRdb kept only the in-frame ones, dropping some. The table shows 95,000 to 110,000 clones, with around nine tenths occurring only once. Trimming removed 2 bases at V and 8 bases at J, with 22 bases between. CDR1 GTSNPN and CDR2 SVGIG come from the germline V gene (reference sequence). The CDR3 contains 16 residues. The chain uses TRBV30 and TRBJ2-1, with a tentative D call TRBD1 (6 bases). The TCR comes from an adult in good health. Sample: peripheral blood, taken on day 0 of AZD1222 vaccination. CDR3 sequence (DNA): TGTGCCTGGAGTCGGGGTGCGCCGCAGGGGCTTGATGAGCAGTTCTTC. Translation gives CAWSRGAPQGLDEQFF. Full variable domain (outside the CDR3, taken from reference TRBV30 and TRBJ2-1): SQTIHQWPATLVQPVGSPLSLECTVEGTSNPNLYWYRQAAGRGLQLLFYSVGIGQISSEVPQNLSASRPQDRQFILSSKKLLLSDSGFYLCAWSRGAPQGLDEQFFGPGTRLTVL.